This entry lists 2 T cell receptor beta chains sequenced from one sample in a study of patients with pleural tuberculosis. A single record per CDR3 protein comes from TCRdb applying MiXCR to the reads. The table records 25,000 to 35,000 distinct CDR3 sequences, about 18% of them present only once. Sequencing used peripheral blood. The receptors come from a human donor with pleural tuberculosis.

By proportion, this clonotype is medium-sized. The chain is built from TRBV6-2 or TRBV6-3 and TRBJ1-1; perhaps TRBD1 as D (6 bases). Between the trimmed V and J ends, which lost 6 bases and 4 bases, there was a span of 15 bases. Germline V gene sequence: CDR1 MNHEY, CDR2 SVGEGT. The CDR3 extends over 14 amino acids. Written as DNA, the CDR3 is TGTGCCAGCAGATCCGGGACATCGACCACTGAAGCTTTCTTT. It specifies CASRSGTSTTEAFF.

This clonotype was observed at least ten times. The chain combines TRBV3-1 with TRBJ2-7; no definite D call. CDR3 length: 13 residues. The V end lost 1 base, the J end lost 3 bases, and 7 bases lay between the germline ends. Germline assignment: CDR1 LGHDT and CDR2 YNNKEL (reference sequence). CDR3 sequence reads: CASSQGRNYEQYF. In nucleotides, the CDR3 is TGTGCCAGCAGCCAAGGACGGAACTACGAGCAGTACTTC.